This TCR beta chain was sequenced for a study of CD8 T cells in Susac syndrome. Study overall: Patients with Susac syndrome were, at the time of blood collection, therapy-naive, maintained on corticosteroids, or maintained on intravenous immunoglobulin alone.

With random hexamers, reverse transcription was performed on about 0.5 to 1 ug of RNA. In TCRdb, the immunoSEQ multiplex PCR reads were re-called with MiXCR into one record per CDR3 protein. This sample has about 140,000 distinct CDR3 sequences, with 95% found just once. Findings and limits, study-wide: Susac syndrome CD8+ repertoires were clonally expanded, most strongly in CD8+ TEMRA cells.

On this clonotype itself: Its antigen is not known.

Germline V gene lookup returns CDR1 SQVTM and CDR2 ANQGSEA. The CDR3 sequence is 14 residues long. V was pared by 3 bases and J by 5 bases, with 6 bases of the junction left unmatched. Material: CD8+ T cells from PBMCs. This chain joins TRBV29-1 and TRBJ2-1; TRBD2 aligns across 8 bases. The TCR was taken from a human donor with Susac syndrome. CDR3 sequence reads: CSVDVSGENNEQFF. CDR3 DNA sequence: TGCAGCGTTGATGTTAGCGGGGAAAACAATGAGCAGTTCTTC.